The 21 T cell receptor beta chains below come from one sample, sequenced in a study of T-cell memory formation after mild COVID-19. TCRdb re-called the 5' RACE reads through MiXCR, storing one row per CDR3 protein. This sample has around 310,000 distinct CDR3 sequences; under 25% occur once, and the top ten carry over 20%. Input material: PBMCs or a T cell subset sorted from them (not recorded which). The receptors shown here come from a man younger than 35 who had mild COVID-19 (a few samples of this study predate the infection). Cell type and time point are not known.

This chain connects TRBV12-3 or TRBV12-4 to TRBJ1-1, with 11 bases matching TRBD1. V was pared by 5 bases and J by 5 bases, with 7 bases of the junction left unmatched. The CDR3 sequence is 15 residues long. CDR3 protein: CASSEDRGRRTEAFF. The CDR3 DNA reads TGTGCCAGCAGTGAGGACAGGGGGCGCAGAACTGAAGCTTTCTTT.

J is TRBJ2-3 and V is TRBV20-1, with TRBD2 matching over 11 bases. The germline V gene encodes CDR1 DFQATT and CDR2 SNEGSKA (reference sequence). V dropped 5 bases and J dropped 6; count of bases not matched to a gene: 7. This CDR3 is built from 14 residues. CDR3 sequence (DNA): TGCAGTGCTCCCCTTAGCGGGGGGGGGGATACGCAGTATTTT. Its translation: CSAPLSGGGDTQYF.

Here the CDR3 DNA reads TGTGCCAGCAGGGGGGCGTCTCGCACAGATACGCAGTATTTT. This codes for CASRGASRTDTQYF. The chain is built from TRBV5-8 and TRBJ2-3, with D tentatively TRBD1 (6 bases). Trimming left V 5 bases short and J 1 base short, with 11 bases between. CDR1 SGHTS and CDR2 YDEGEE come from the germline V gene. The CDR3 is 14 amino acids.

The V call is TRBV20-1, the J call TRBJ1-6; 9 nucleotides match TRBD1. Germline-derived CDR1 and CDR2 are DFQATT and SNEGSKA (reference sequence). With V trimmed by 1 base and J by 6 bases, 1 base remained unmatched. CDR3 length: 14 residues. The CDR3 DNA follows: TGCAGTGCTAGAGGACAGGGGGTTAATTCACCCCTCCACTTT. Amino acid sequence: CSARGQGVNSPLHF.

The table lists this clonotype with a few counts. The chain uses TRBV20-1 and TRBJ2-3; 10 bases match TRBD2. The CDR3 runs to 14 residues. The germline gives CDR1 DFQATT, CDR2 SNEGSKA (reference sequence). The V gene end was trimmed by 8 bases and the J gene end by 4 bases; junction bases not matched to a gene: 9. This CDR3 is CSSTPGTSADTQYF. DNA for the CDR3: TGCAGTTCCACCCCGGGGACTAGCGCAGATACGCAGTATTTT.

V is TRBV5-8 and J is TRBJ1-1, with D possibly being TRBD1 (5 bases). V shed 5 bases and J shed 0 bases, with 11 bases lying between them. Germline V gene data show CDR1 as SGHTS and CDR2 as YDEGEE. CDR3 length: 14 residues. The DNA of the CDR3 is TGTGCCAGCAGTGTGAGGGGCATGAACACTGAAGCTTTCTTT. Translating it yields CASSVRGMNTEAFF. Variable domain in full (rest from reference TRBV5-8 and TRBJ1-1): EAGVTQSPTHLIKTRGQQATLRCSPISGHTSVYWYQQALGLGLQFLLWYDEGEERNRGNFPPRFSGRQFPNYSSELNVNALELEDSALYLCASSVRGMNTEAFFGQGTRLTVV.

This clonotype was recorded a few times. The rearrangement links TRBV3-1 to TRBJ1-1; D is unclear. This CDR3 comprises 15 residues. Germline lookup yields CDR1 LGHDT and CDR2 YNNKEL (reference sequence). The ends were cut back, 1 base at V and 1 base at J, with 10 bases in the middle. Here the CDR3 DNA reads TGTGCCAGCAGCCAAGTTCTGACGGGGAACACTGAAGCTTTCTTT. Translated: CASSQVLTGNTEAFF.

This clonotype was seen only a few times. The gene calls are TRBV5-5 and TRBJ1-2, with no clear D. V shed 0 bases and J shed 4 bases, with 16 bases lying between them. From germline, CDR1 is SGHKS and CDR2 YYEKEE (reference sequence). The length of the CDR3 is 16 residues. The CDR3 spells CASSLVSSRGSYGYTF. Written as DNA, the CDR3 is TGTGCCAGCAGCTTGGTTTCATCTAGAGGGTCCTATGGCTACACCTTC.

Only a few counts were recorded for this clonotype. Its ends do not fully match the called genes, so a read error is possible. The rearrangement links TRBV6-6 to TRBJ1-3, with D uncertain. From germline, CDR1 is MNHNY and CDR2 SVGAGI (reference sequence). The CDR3 sequence is 11 residues long. CDR3: CASSYGSGKFF. The CDR3 DNA sequence: TGTGCCAGCAGTTACGGCTCGGGAAAATTCTTT.

This clonotype was recorded a few times. The J gene is TRBJ1-1, the V gene TRBV4-1; D is unclear. V was pared by 0 bases and J by 0 bases, with 11 bases between. The CDR3 runs 16 residues. Germline V gene lookup returns CDR1 MGHRA and CDR2 YSYEKL. CDR3 nucleotide sequence: TGCGCCAGCAGCCAAGACGCTAGACACTTGAACACTGAAGCTTTCTTT. This encodes CASSQDARHLNTEAFF.

This clonotype was seen a handful of times. The gene calls are TRBV6-5 and TRBJ1-6; D is undetermined. Germline lookup yields CDR1 MNHEY and CDR2 SVGAGI. The CDR3 has 12 amino acids. V dropped 6 bases and J dropped 6 bases, with 6 bases sitting between them. This CDR3 is CASREINSPLHF. The CDR3 DNA sequence: TGTGCCAGCAGGGAAATTAATTCACCCCTCCACTTT.

This chain connects TRBV3-1 to TRBJ2-7; D uncertain. Looked up from germline, CDR1 is LGHDT and CDR2 is YNNKEL (reference sequence). The CDR3 length is 13 residues. V lost 3 bases and J 0 bases, leaving 6 bases between the germline ends. CDR3 sequence: CASSHRISYEQYF. Written as DNA, the CDR3 is TGTGCCAGCAGCCACAGGATCTCCTACGAGCAGTACTTC.

The rearrangement links TRBV4-1 to TRBJ2-3; D may correspond to TRBD1 or TRBD2 (6 bases each). This CDR3 is 17 amino acids long. Germline CDR1 is MGHRA and CDR2 is YSYEKL. The V gene lost 1 base and the J gene lost 1 base, with 15 bases spanning the gap. The CDR3 spells CASSQGVQRGRTDTQYF. In nucleotides, the CDR3 is TGCGCCAGCAGCCAAGGAGTCCAACGGGGGCGCACAGATACGCAGTATTTT.

The V and J genes are TRBV24-1 and TRBJ1-4, with a possible D match to TRBD1 (6 bases). Germline assignment: CDR1 KGHDR and CDR2 SFDVKD. The CDR3 runs 13 residues. Between the trimmed V and J ends, which lost 7 bases and 7 bases, there was a span of 12 bases. CDR3 DNA: TGTGCCACCAGCAGGACAGCAGGTGAAAAACTGTTTTTT. Protein product: CATSRTAGEKLFF.

This clonotype turned up a few times. The chain links TRBV5-1 to TRBJ1-6; D is uncertain. CDR1 and CDR2 from the germline V gene are SGHRS and YFSETQ. The CDR3 length is 15 residues. Trimming took off 1 base at V and 3 bases at J, with 8 bases between the two ends. CDR3 DNA sequence: TGCGCCAGCAGCTTGTCCACCATCTATAATTCACCCCTCCACTTT. Translating it yields CASSLSTIYNSPLHF.

The CDR3 coding sequence is TGTGCCAGCAGTTACTACGGGAGTTCACCCCTCCACTTT. Amino acid sequence: CASSYYGSSPLHF. V and J are TRBV6-2 or TRBV6-3 and TRBJ1-6; D gene unclear. The germline V gene encodes CDR1 MNHEY and CDR2 SVGEGT. The V end was cut by 1 base, the J end by 9 bases, with 7 bases between. The CDR3 covers 13 residues.

Here the CDR3 reads CSARRSNEKLFF. CDR3 in DNA: TGCAGTGCTAGGAGGAGCAACGAAAAACTGTTTTTT. The chain is built from TRBV20-1 and TRBJ1-4; no definite D call. Germline values: CDR1 DFQATT, CDR2 SNEGSKA (reference sequence). V lost 3 bases and J lost 8, with 10 bases in between. This CDR3 has 12 amino acids.

The chain is built from TRBV7-2 and TRBJ2-5, with a possible D match to TRBD1 (6 bases). The CDR3 has 13 amino acids. Between the trimmed V and J ends, which lost 5 bases and 7 bases, there was a span of 14 bases. Germline V gives CDR1 SGHTA, CDR2 FQGNSA. The CDR3 region has the DNA TGTGCCAGCAGCCAAGATGGGGGCGCGACCCAGTACTTC. It specifies CASSQDGGATQYF.

This chain connects TRBV7-9 to TRBJ2-1; 8 bases match TRBD2. The CDR3 spans 14 residues. Germline V CDR1 and CDR2: SEHNR, FQNEAQ (reference sequence). V trimming: 11 bases; J trimming: 1 base; junction bases outside the gene matches: 7. The CDR3 coding sequence is TGTGCCGCCCCGGGGGGGCGTTCCTACAATGAGCAGTTCTTC. Translating it yields CAAPGGRSYNEQFF.

This clonotype was seen a handful of times. The J gene is TRBJ2-6, the V gene TRBV4-3; D remains unclear. The CDR3 extends over 16 amino acids. The germline V gene has CDR1 LGHNA and CDR2 YSLEER. V lost 0 bases and J lost 0, with 6 bases in between. CDR3 nucleotide sequence: TGCGCCAGCAGCCAAGATGGATACTCTGGGGCCAACGTCCTGACTTTC. Its translation is CASSQDGYSGANVLTF.

The chain has TRBV12-5 and TRBJ2-2, with D tentatively TRBD1 (5 bases). This CDR3 contains 12 residues. V was trimmed by 9 bases and J by 5 bases, leaving 10 bases between them. The germline V gene has CDR1 LGHNT and CDR2 FRNRAP. CDR3 coding DNA: TGTGCTAGCCGACAGAAAACCGGGGAGCTGTTTTTT. Translating it yields CASRQKTGELFF.